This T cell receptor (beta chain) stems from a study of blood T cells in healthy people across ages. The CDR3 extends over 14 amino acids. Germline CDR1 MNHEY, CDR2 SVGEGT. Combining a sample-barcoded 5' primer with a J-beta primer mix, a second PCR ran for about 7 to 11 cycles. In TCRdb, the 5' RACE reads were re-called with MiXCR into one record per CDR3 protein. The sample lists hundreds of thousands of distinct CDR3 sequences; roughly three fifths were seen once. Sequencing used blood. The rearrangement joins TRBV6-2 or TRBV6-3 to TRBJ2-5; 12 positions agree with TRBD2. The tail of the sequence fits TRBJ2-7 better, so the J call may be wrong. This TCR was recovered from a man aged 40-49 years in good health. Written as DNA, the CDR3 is TGTGCCAGCACCCCGGGGACTAGCGGGCTCGAGCAGTACTTC. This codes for CASTPGTSGLEQYF.